This is a list of T cell receptor beta chains from one sample in a study of T cells after yellow fever vaccination. TCRdb fed the 5' RACE reads into MiXCR, producing one record per CDR3 protein. The table lists 200,000 to 300,000 distinct CDR3 sequences, 10% to 15% of them singletons, with roughly 0.5% in the top ten. Sequences were derived from CD4+ T cells sorted from PBMCs, sampled 45 days after the yellow fever booster vaccination. Receptors were obtained from a man in his thirties or forties who received the YFV17D yellow fever vaccine. Both conserved end residues are part of each CDR3. A D gene is named only where the DNA matches it firmly. Part of the rows lack a size; the others show once, few, many or a class for expanded clones.

15,-,few,TRBV5-1,TRBJ1-4,CASSLEEGLYEKLFF,TGCGCCAGCAGCCTGGAAGAGGGTTTGTATGAAAAACTGTTTTTT
15,-,many,TRBV12-3/TRBV12-4,TRBJ2-3,CASRATRTRTDTQYF,TGTGCCAGCAGAGCAACCCGGACCCGCACAGATACGCAGTATTTT
15,-,few,TRBV27,TRBJ2-1,CASSLRTRAYNEQFF,TGTGCCAGCAGTTTAAGGACCCGGGCGTACAATGAGCAGTTCTTC
14,-,-,TRBV29-1,TRBJ2-5,CSVAGRVDGETQYF,TGCAGCGTTGCTGGCAGGGTGGACGGGGAGACCCAGTACTTC
14,TRBD1,-,TRBV11-3,TRBJ2-1,CASSSTGVYNEQFF,TGTGCCAGCAGTTCGACAGGGGTCTACAATGAGCAGTTCTTC
11,-,-,TRBV12-3/TRBV12-4,TRBJ2-7,CASVQRGEQYF,TGTGCCAGCGTCCAAAGGGGCGAGCAGTACTTC
14,TRBD2,few,TRBV20-1,TRBJ2-3,CSARGWEGRDTQYF,TGCAGTGCCCGAGGCTGGGAGGGCCGAGATACGCAGTATTTT
14,-,-,TRBV12-3/TRBV12-4,TRBJ2-1,CASAVGTRYNEQFF,TGTGCCTCAGCTGTGGGGACAAGGTACAATGAGCAGTTCTTC
14,-,few,TRBV11-2,TRBJ2-1,CASSFGTLYNEQFF,TGTGCCAGCAGCTTCGGGACCTTGTACAATGAGCAGTTCTTC
14,TRBD2,-,TRBV29-1,TRBJ2-4,CSVSPRLAGNIQYF,TGCAGCGTTTCCCCCCGACTAGCGGGAAACATTCAGTACTTC
14,-,-,TRBV30,TRBJ1-4,CAWGPGTRFPKLFF,TGTGCCTGGGGCCCCGGGACTAGGTTTCCCAAACTGTTTTTT
14,TRBD2,few,TRBV20-1,TRBJ2-7,CSARVSGRAPEQYF,TGCAGTGCTAGAGTTAGCGGGAGGGCGCCCGAGCAGTACTTC
15,-,few,TRBV19,TRBJ2-7,CASSKQEFGSYEQYF,TGTGCCAGTAGTAAACAGGAGTTCGGCTCCTACGAGCAGTACTTC
13,TRBD1,-,TRBV30,TRBJ2-5,CAWNRDSKETQYF,TGTGCCTGGAACCGGGACAGCAAAGAGACCCAGTACTTC
14,TRBD1,-,TRBV7-9,TRBJ2-2,CARDGQGGTGELFF,TGTGCCCGAGACGGACAGGGAGGCACCGGGGAGCTGTTTTTT
16,TRBD2,-,TRBV7-2,TRBJ2-7,CASSIRTSGSHIEQYF,TGTGCCAGCAGCATTCGGACTAGCGGGAGTCACATCGAGCAGTACTTC
13,-,-,TRBV7-8,TRBJ1-2,CASSITEDYGYTF,TGTGCCAGCAGCATAACCGAAGACTATGGCTACACCTTC
10,-,-,TRBV29-1,TRBJ2-3,CSAREDTQYF,TGCAGCGCCCGAGAGGATACGCAGTATTTT
20,-,-,TRBV7-8,TRBJ2-5,CASSFLTGLSFSERKETQYF,TGTGCCAGCAGCTTCCTAACAGGGTTATCTTTTTCGGAGCGGAAAGAGACCCAGTACTTC
15,-,-,TRBV7-9,TRBJ1-1,CASSPPGLPNTEAFF,TGTGCCAGCAGCCCTCCGGGCCTGCCGAACACTGAAGCTTTCTTT
13,-,few,TRBV20-1,TRBJ2-1,CSARARHYNEQFF,TGCAGTGCTAGAGCTCGGCATTACAATGAGCAGTTCTTC
16,TRBD1,-,TRBV5-1,TRBJ2-1,CASIPWPGQIVNEQFF,TGCGCCAGCATCCCCTGGCCGGGACAGATAGTCAATGAGCAGTTCTTC
15,-,few,TRBV7-9,TRBJ2-7,CASSYAGGVFREQYF,TGTGCCAGCAGCTACGCCGGGGGTGTTTTTAGAGAGCAGTACTTC
12,-,-,TRBV20-1,TRBJ2-1,CSASSGMNEQFF,TGCAGTGCTAGTTCTGGTATGAATGAGCAGTTCTTC
15,TRBD1,-,TRBV30,TRBJ1-5,CAWHPGGASVQPQHF,TGTGCCTGGCATCCAGGGGGGGCGTCAGTGCAGCCCCAGCATTTT
16,-,-,TRBV18,TRBJ1-1,CASSPSRLEGNTEAFF,TGTGCCAGCTCACCAAGCAGGTTGGAAGGGAACACTGAAGCTTTCTTT
18,TRBD2,-,TRBV7-8,TRBJ2-5,CASSLGTSGISWEETQYF,TGTGCCAGCAGCTTAGGGACTAGCGGGATCTCTTGGGAAGAGACCCAGTACTTC
15,-,few,TRBV6-2/TRBV6-3,TRBJ1-5,CASKKGKAPNEPQHF,TGTGCCAGCAAAAAGGGTAAGGCCCCGAATGAGCCCCAGCATTTT
15,-,-,TRBV10-3,TRBJ2-1,CAISESGVRGNEQFF,TGTGCCATCAGTGAGTCGGGGGTCAGGGGCAATGAGCAGTTCTTC
15,-,few,TRBV6-1,TRBJ2-7,CASSASDSPPNEQYF,TGTGCCAGCAGTGCCTCAGACAGCCCCCCTAACGAGCAGTACTTC
12,-,-,TRBV28,TRBJ1-1,CASSLPRIEAFF,TGTGCCAGCAGTTTGCCCCGGATTGAAGCTTTCTTT
12,TRBD1,few,TRBV29-1,TRBJ2-7,CSVGQGASEQYF,TGCAGCGTTGGACAGGGGGCGAGTGAGCAGTACTTC
13,-,-,TRBV7-2,TRBJ1-3,CASSPQGGNTIYF,TGTGCCAGCAGCCCTCAAGGTGGAAACACCATATATTTT
15,-,-,TRBV6-5,TRBJ2-7,CASSYGDQISYEQYF,TGTGCCAGCAGTTACGGCGACCAAATCTCCTACGAGCAGTACTTC
16,TRBD2,-,TRBV7-2,TRBJ2-5,CASSLIGGRGRETQYF,TGTGCCAGCAGCCTAATCGGGGGGAGGGGAAGGGAGACCCAGTACTTC
13,-,-,TRBV5-1,TRBJ2-7,CASNGGSSYDQYF,TGCGCCAGCAATGGAGGGAGCTCCTACGATCAGTACTTC
15,-,few,TRBV20-1,TRBJ2-3,CSAARAASGTDTQYF,TGCAGTGCGGCCCGTGCTGCTAGCGGCACAGATACGCAGTATTTT
12,-,-,TRBV28,TRBJ2-5,CASRALQETQYF,TGTGCCAGCAGGGCCCTCCAAGAGACCCAGTACTTC
15,TRBD2,few,TRBV7-2,TRBJ2-3,CASRPGGGVTDTQYF,TGTGCCAGCCGACCGGGAGGTGGTGTCACAGATACGCAGTATTTT
15,TRBD2,few,TRBV29-1,TRBJ2-1,CSVDLSSGRDNEQFF,TGCAGCGTTGATCTGTCTAGCGGGAGGGACAATGAGCAGTTCTTC
11,-,-,TRBV6-6,TRBJ2-1,CASGRVGLRDF,TGTGCCAGCGGTAGGGTGGGACTGCGAGACTTC
16,TRBD2,-,TRBV29-1,TRBJ2-3,CSVGGTSGGNTDTQYF,TGCAGCGTTGGAGGGACTAGCGGGGGGAACACAGATACGCAGTATTTT
13,TRBD1,-,TRBV20-1,TRBJ1-6,CSARGQSNSPLHF,TGCAGTGCTAGGGGACAGTCCAATTCACCCCTCCACTTT
15,TRBD2,-,TRBV2,TRBJ2-1,CASSESTSGRQGQFF,TGTGCCAGCAGTGAATCGACTAGCGGCCGGCAAGGGCAGTTCTTC
13,TRBD2,few,TRBV20-1,TRBJ2-7,CSAAGLAVTEQYF,TGCAGTGCTGCGGGACTAGCGGTAACCGAGCAGTACTTC
14,-,many,TRBV7-9,TRBJ2-5,CASSLGQNQETQYF,TGTGCCAGCAGCTTAGGACAGAACCAAGAGACCCAGTACTTC
15,TRBD1,few,TRBV12-3/TRBV12-4,TRBJ2-7,CASSRPGTGPYEQYF,TGTGCCAGCAGTCGTCCCGGGACAGGACCCTACGAGCAGTACTTC
15,-,few,TRBV29-1,TRBJ2-1,CSVEDTGYGGNEQFF,TGCAGCGTTGAAGATACAGGGTATGGGGGCAATGAGCAGTTCTTC
14,TRBD2,-,TRBV6-5,TRBJ2-7,CASSPLAGPGEQYF,TGTGCCAGCAGCCCGCTAGCGGGCCCCGGTGAGCAGTACTTC